Included here is one TCR beta chain sequence, with context. Trimming shortened V by 2 bases and J by 7 bases, and 11 bases separated the two germline ends. Germline values: CDR1 GTSNPN, CDR2 SVGIG (reference sequence). CDR3 length: 13 amino acids. These data originate in a study of blood T cell repertoires in COVID-19. Whole-study context: T cells, B-cell-depleted T cells, or PBMCs supplied cDNA or gDNA.

In the original processing: Nucleated cell counts were estimated from reference gene primer amplification. Sequencing was performed with immunoSEQ multiplex PCR; in TCRdb, only in-frame clones are kept and a portion is missing. The V and J calls and the clone size are those of that table, but D and trimming were determined from the DNA. Found here are 150,000 to 200,000 clones, approximately 87% of them singletons; the top ten hold roughly 3.3%. The rearrangement links TRBV30 to TRBJ1-4; D might be TRBD1 (5 bases). Specimen: peripheral blood. The TCR originated in a man in his late teens or twenties with active or convalescent COVID-19. The CDR3 spells CAWSLRGGEKLFF. The CDR3 nucleotides are TGTGCCTGGAGTCTTAGGGGAGGTGAAAAACTGTTTTTT.